In its sample, the clone carrying this T cell receptor beta chain was seen a few times. TRB rearrangements were amplified by multiplex PCR with BIOMED2 TRB-A/B primers. TCRdb fed the multiplex PCR reads into MiXCR, producing one record per CDR3 protein. Found here are approximately 5,000 distinct CDR3 sequences, roughly a quarter of them singletons; the top ten hold less than 20%. Trimming took 3 bases from V and 5 from J, leaving 13 bases between them. This CDR3 spans 14 amino acids. TRB was amplified from about 250-500 ng of blood genomic DNA. These data are taken from a study of T and B cells in COVID-19 patients.

The sample was blood. The chain joins TRBV12-3 or TRBV12-4 to TRBJ1-1, with a tentative D call TRBD1 (5 bases). This TCR was recovered from a human donor with active COVID-19. In DNA, the CDR3 is TGTGCCAGCAGTTTCGAGGGGTCTGGGACTGAAGCTTTCTTT. This sequence encodes CASSFEGSGTEAFF.